These 3 T cell receptor beta chains share one sample of origin, sequenced in a study of neurological immune-mediated disorders. MiXCR, run by TCRdb on the 5' RACE reads, gives a single entry per CDR3 protein. Here the sample spans about 70,000 distinct CDR3 sequences, 2.5% to 3.5% being singletons. The sample taken for sequencing was PBMCs. Receptor source: a woman between 45 and 60 years old with multiple sclerosis.

This clonotype has a count of ten or more. V and J are TRBV5-1 and TRBJ1-3, with a weak D call TRBD1 (5 bases). CDR1 SGHRS and CDR2 YFSETQ come from the germline V gene. The CDR3 runs 16 residues. V was pared by 0 bases and J by 0 bases, with 10 bases between. DNA for the CDR3: TGCGCCAGCAGCTTGGGGGGCCTGAGCTCTGGAAACACCATATATTTT. Its protein product is CASSLGGLSSGNTIYF.

This clonotype was counted many times. The rearrangement links TRBV6-6 to TRBJ1-3; D gene ambiguous. Trimming took off 2 bases at V and 3 bases at J, with 8 bases between the two ends. The V gene's germline CDR1 is MNHNY and CDR2 SVGAGI (reference sequence). The CDR3 runs 14 residues. The CDR3 DNA reads as TGTGCCAGCAGTTACATAGGGAATGGAAACACCATATATTTT. Translated, it gives CASSYIGNGNTIYF.

This clonotype was recorded at least ten times. The J gene is TRBJ1-1, the V gene TRBV5-1, with D unclear. This CDR3 is 14 amino acids long. Germline V gene data show CDR1 as SGHRS and CDR2 as YFSETQ. Trimming took off 0 bases at V and 1 base at J, with 7 bases between the two ends. CDR3 loop: CASSLVAGNTEAFF. For the CDR3, the DNA is TGCGCCAGCAGCTTGGTCGCAGGGAACACTGAAGCTTTCTTT.